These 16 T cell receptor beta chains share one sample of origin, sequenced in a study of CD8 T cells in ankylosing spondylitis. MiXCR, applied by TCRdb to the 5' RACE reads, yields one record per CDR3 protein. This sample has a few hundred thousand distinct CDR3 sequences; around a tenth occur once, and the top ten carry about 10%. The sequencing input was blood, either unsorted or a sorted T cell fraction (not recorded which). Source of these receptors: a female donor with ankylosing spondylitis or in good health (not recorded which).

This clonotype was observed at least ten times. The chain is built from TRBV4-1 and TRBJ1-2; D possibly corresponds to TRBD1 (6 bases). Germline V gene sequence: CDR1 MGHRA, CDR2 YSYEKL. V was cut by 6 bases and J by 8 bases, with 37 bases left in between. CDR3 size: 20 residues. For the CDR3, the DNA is TGCGCCAGCAGGGGCCACCTGGAAGGGCCAGAACAGGGATGGATGGAAGGCTACACCTTC. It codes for CASRGHLEGPEQGWMEGYTF.

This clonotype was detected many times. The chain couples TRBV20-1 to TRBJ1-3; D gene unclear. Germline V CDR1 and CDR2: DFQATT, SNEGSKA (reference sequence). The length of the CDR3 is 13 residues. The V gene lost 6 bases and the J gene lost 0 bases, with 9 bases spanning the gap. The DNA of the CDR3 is TGCAGTGCCCCGGTCCCCTCTGGAAACACCATATATTTT. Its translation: CSAPVPSGNTIYF.

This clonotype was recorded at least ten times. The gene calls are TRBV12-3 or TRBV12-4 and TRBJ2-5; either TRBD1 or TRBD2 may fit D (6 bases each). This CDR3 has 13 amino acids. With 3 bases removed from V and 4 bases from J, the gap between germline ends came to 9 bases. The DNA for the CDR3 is TGTGCCAGCAGTTTCGGGGGCGGAGAGACCCAGTACTTC. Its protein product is CASSFGGGETQYF.

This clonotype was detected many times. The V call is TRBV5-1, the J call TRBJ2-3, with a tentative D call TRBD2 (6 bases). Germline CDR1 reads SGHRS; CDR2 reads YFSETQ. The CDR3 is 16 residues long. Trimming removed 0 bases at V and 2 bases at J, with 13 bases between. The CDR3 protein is CASSLAGSVYTDTQYF. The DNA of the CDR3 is TGCGCCAGCAGCTTGGCCGGGAGCGTCTACACAGATACGCAGTATTTT.

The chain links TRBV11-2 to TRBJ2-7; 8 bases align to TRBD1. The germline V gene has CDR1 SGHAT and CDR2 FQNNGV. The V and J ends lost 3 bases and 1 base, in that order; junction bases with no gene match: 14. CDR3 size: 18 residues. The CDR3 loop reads CASSLFDRGHALSYEQYF. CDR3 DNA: TGTGCCAGCAGCTTGTTCGACAGGGGTCACGCCTTATCCTACGAGCAGTACTTC. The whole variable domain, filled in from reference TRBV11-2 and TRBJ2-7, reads EAGVAQSPRYKIIEKRQSVAFWCNPISGHATLYWYQQILGQGPKLLIQFQNNGVVDDSQLPKDRFSAERLKGVDSTLKIQPAKLEDSAVYLCASSLFDRGHALSYEQYFGPGTRLTVT.

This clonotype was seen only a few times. In DNA, the CDR3 is TGTGCCAGCAGCTGGACTAGCGGGGCCTTGTACGAGCAGTACTTC. Translation gives CASSWTSGALYEQYF. The V and J genes are TRBV7-9 and TRBJ2-7; TRBD2 matches 12 bases. Germline CDR1 is SEHNR and CDR2 is FQNEAQ (reference sequence). After removal of 4 bases from V and 4 bases from J, the junction contained 5 bases not matched to a gene. The CDR3 extends over 15 amino acids. Looking up the rest from reference TRBV7-9 and TRBJ2-7 gives the full variable domain: DTGVSQNPRHKITKRGQNVTFRCDPISEHNRLYWYRQTLGQGPEFLTYFQNEAQLEKSRLLSDRFSAERPKGSFSTLEIQRTEQGDSAMYLCASSWTSGALYEQYFGPGTRLTVT.

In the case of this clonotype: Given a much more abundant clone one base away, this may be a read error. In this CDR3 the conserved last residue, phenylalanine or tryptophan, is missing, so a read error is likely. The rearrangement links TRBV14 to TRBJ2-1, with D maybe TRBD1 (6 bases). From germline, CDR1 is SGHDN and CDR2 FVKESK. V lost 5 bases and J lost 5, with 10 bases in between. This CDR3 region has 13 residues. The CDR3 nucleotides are TGTGCCAGCAGCGCCTACAGGGACAATGAGCAGTTCTCC. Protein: CASSAYRDNEQFS.

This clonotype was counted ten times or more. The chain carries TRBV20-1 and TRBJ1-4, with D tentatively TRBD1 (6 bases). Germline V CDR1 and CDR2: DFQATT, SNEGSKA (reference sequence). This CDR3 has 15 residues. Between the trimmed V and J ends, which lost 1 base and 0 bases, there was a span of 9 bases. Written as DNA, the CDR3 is TGCAGTGCTAGAGGTTCAGGGGCAACTAATGAAAAACTGTTTTTT. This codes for CSARGSGATNEKLFF.

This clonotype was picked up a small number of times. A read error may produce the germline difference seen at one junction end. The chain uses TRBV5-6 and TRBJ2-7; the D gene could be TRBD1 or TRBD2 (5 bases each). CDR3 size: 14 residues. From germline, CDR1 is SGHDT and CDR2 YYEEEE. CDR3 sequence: CASSLGTESYEQYF. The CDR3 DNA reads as TGTGCCAGCAGTTTGGGGACGGAGTCCTACGAGCAGTACTTC.

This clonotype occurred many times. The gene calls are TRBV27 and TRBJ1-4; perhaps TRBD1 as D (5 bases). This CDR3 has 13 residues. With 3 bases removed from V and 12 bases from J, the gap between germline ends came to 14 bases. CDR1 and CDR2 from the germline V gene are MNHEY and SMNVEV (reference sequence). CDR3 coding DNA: TGTGCCAGCAGTTTGTCGGGGCCAGGGCAACTGTTTTTT. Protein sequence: CASSLSGPGQLFF.

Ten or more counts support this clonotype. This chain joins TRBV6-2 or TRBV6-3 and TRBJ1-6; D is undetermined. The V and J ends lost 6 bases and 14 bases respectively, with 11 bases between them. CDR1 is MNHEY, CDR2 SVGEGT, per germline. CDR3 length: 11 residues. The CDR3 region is CASRRALALHF. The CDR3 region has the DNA TGTGCCAGCAGACGGGCATTAGCCCTCCACTTT.

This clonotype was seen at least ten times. The CDR3 DNA follows: TGTGCCAGCAGTTCTCGGGCGGATACGCAGTATTTT. Residues: CASSSRADTQYF. The J gene is TRBJ2-3, the V gene TRBV28; no clear D. The CDR3 totals 12 residues. From germline, CDR1 is MDHEN and CDR2 SYDVKM. Trimming removed 4 bases at V and 6 bases at J, with 8 bases between. The variable domain in full, completed from reference TRBV28 and TRBJ2-3, reads DVKVTQSSRYLVKRTGEKVFLECVQDMDHENMFWYRQDPGLGLRLIYFSYDVKMKEKGDIPEGYSVSREKKERFSLILESASTNQTSMYLCASSSRADTQYFGPGTRLTVL.

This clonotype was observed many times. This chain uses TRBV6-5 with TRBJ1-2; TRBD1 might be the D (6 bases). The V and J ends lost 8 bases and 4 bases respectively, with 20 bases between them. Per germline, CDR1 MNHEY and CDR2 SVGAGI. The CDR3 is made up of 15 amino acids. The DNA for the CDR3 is TGTGCCAGCGGTTTCGGGGCAGGGGATTTCTATGGCTACACCTTC. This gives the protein CASGFGAGDFYGYTF.

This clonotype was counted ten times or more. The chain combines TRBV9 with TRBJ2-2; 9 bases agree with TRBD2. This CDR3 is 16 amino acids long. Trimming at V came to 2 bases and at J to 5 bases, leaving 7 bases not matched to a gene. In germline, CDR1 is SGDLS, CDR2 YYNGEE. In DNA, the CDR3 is TGTGCCAGCAGCGTTCGACTAGCGGAGGGAACCGGGGAGCTGTTTTTT. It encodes CASSVRLAEGTGELFF.

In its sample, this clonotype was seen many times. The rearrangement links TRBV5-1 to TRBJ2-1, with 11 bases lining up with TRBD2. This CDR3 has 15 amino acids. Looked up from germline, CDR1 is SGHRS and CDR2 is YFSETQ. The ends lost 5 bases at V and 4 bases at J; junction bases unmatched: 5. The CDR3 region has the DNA TGCGCCAGCAGAAAGACTAGCGGGACTTACAATGAGCAGTTCTTC. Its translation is CASRKTSGTYNEQFF.

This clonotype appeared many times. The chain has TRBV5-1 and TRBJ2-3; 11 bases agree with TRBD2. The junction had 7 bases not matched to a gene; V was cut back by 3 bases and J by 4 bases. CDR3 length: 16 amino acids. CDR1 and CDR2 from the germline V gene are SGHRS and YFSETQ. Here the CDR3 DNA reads TGCGCCAGCAGCTCCAGACTAGCGGGGATGGCAGATACGCAGTATTTT. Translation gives CASSSRLAGMADTQYF.